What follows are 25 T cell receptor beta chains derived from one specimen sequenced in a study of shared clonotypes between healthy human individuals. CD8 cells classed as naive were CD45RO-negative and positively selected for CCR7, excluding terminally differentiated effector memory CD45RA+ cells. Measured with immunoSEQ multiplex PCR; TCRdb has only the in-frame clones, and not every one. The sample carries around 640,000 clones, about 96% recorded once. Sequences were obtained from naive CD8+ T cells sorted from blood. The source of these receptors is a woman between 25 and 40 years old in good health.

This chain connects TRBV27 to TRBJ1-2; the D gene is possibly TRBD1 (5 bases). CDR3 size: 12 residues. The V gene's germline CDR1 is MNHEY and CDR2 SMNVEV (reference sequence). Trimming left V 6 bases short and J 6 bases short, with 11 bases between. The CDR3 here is CASSQGFHGYTF. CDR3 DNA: TGTGCCAGCAGCCAGGGTTTTCATGGCTACACCTTC.

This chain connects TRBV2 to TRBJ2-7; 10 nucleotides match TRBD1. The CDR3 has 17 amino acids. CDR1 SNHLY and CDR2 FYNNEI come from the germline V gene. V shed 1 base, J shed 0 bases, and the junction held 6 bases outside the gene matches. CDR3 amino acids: CASSEVPGQGYSYEQYF. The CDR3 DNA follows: TGTGCCAGCAGTGAAGTCCCGGGACAGGGGTACTCCTACGAGCAGTACTTC.

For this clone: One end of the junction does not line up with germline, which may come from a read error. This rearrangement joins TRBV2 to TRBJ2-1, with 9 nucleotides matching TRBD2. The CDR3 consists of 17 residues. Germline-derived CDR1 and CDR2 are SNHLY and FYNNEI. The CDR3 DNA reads TGTGCCAGCAGCGAAGGACCGACTAGCGGAGGTCCTTATGAGCAGTTCTTC. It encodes CASSEGPTSGGPYEQFF. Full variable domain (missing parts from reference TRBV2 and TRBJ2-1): EPEVTQTPSHQVTQMGQEVILRCVPISNHLYFYWYRQILGQKVEFLVSFYNNEISEKSEIFDDQFSVERPDGSNFTLKIRSTKLEDSAMYFCASSEGPTSGGPYEQFFGPGTRLTVL.

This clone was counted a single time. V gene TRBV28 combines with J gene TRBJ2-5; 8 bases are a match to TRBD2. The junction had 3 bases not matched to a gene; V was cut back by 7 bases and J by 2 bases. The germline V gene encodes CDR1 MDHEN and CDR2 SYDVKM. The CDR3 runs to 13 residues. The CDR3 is CASNPGGQETQYF. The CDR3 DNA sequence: TGTGCCAGCAACCCGGGAGGGCAAGAGACCCAGTACTTC. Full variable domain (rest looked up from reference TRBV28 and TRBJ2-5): DVKVTQSSRYLVKRTGEKVFLECVQDMDHENMFWYRQDPGLGLRLIYFSYDVKMKEKGDIPEGYSVSREKKERFSLILESASTNQTSMYLCASNPGGQETQYFGPGTRLLVL.

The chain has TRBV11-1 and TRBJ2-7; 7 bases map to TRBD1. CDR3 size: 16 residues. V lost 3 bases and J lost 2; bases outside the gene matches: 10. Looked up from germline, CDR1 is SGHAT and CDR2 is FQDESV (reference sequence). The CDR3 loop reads CASSLPGGTSAYEQYF. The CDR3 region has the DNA TGTGCCAGCAGCTTGCCAGGGGGTACATCAGCCTACGAGCAGTACTTC. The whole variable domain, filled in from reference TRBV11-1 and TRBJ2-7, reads EAEVAQSPRYKITEKSQAVAFWCDPISGHATLYWYRQILGQGPELLVQFQDESVVDDSQLPKDRFSAERLKGVDSTLKIQPAELGDSAMYLCASSLPGGTSAYEQYFGPGTRLTVT.

The CDR3 loop reads CASSYLGTRPPYEQYF. The CDR3 nucleotides read TGTGCCAGCAGCTACTTGGGGACTAGACCACCCTACGAGCAGTACTTC. The chain recombines TRBV5-5 with TRBJ2-7; the match to TRBD2 covers 8 bases. With V trimmed by 3 bases and J by 2 bases, 10 bases remained unmatched. The CDR3 has 16 residues. The germline V gene has CDR1 SGHKS and CDR2 YYEKEE (reference sequence).

The CDR3 coding sequence is TGTGCCAGCAGGCAACTCCCGGGACAGGGAGAAGGCTACACCTTC. This codes for CASRQLPGQGEGYTF. V usage is TRBV6-5 and J usage is TRBJ1-2; TRBD1 aligns across 9 bases. Trimming took 6 bases from V and 8 from J; bases not matched to a gene: 13. The CDR3 is 15 residues long. Germline-derived CDR1 and CDR2 are MNHEY and SVGAGI.

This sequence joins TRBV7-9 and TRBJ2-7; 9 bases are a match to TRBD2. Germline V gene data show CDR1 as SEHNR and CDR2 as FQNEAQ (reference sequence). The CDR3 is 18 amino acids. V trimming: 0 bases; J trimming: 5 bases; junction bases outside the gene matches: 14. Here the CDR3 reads CASSLALGGRAQVHEQYF. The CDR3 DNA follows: TGTGCCAGCAGCTTAGCGCTGGGCGGGAGGGCCCAAGTCCACGAGCAGTACTTC.

The CDR3, as DNA: TGTGCCAGCAGCATCCGGGGATACAATGAGCAGTTCTTC. Protein product: CASSIRGYNEQFF. The chain employs TRBV11-3 and TRBJ2-1, with D tentatively TRBD2 (5 bases). This CDR3 region has 13 residues. Trimming pared 5 bases from V and 4 bases from J, leaving 9 bases between. The V gene's germline CDR1 is SGHNT and CDR2 YENEEA.

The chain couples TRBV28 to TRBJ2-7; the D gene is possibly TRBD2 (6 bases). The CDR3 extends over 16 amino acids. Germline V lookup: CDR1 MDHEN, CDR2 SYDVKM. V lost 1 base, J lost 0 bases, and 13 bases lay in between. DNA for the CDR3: TGTGCCAGCAGTTTATTTGCGGGAACTAGCTCCTACGAGCAGTACTTC. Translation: CASSLFAGTSSYEQYF.

The CDR3 DNA is TGTGCCAGCAGCCTCCGGGACAGGGGAAACTATGGCTACACCTTC. Residues: CASSLRDRGNYGYTF. The rearrangement uses TRBV14 and TRBJ1-2; 10 bases map to TRBD1. The V gene end was trimmed by 4 bases and the J gene end by 2 bases; junction bases not matched to a gene: 4. This CDR3 spans 15 amino acids. Germline V gene sequence: CDR1 SGHDN, CDR2 FVKESK. Together with reference TRBV14 and TRBJ1-2, the CDR3 gives the full variable domain: EAGVTQFPSHSVIEKGQTVTLRCDPISGHDNLYWYRRVMGKEIKFLLHFVKESKQDESGMPNNRFLAERTGGTYSTLKVQPAELEDSGVYFCASSLRDRGNYGYTFGSGTRLTVV.

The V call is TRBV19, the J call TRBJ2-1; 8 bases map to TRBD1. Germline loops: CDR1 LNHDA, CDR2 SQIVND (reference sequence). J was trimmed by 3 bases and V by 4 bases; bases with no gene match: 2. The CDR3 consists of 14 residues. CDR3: CASSRTGYYNEQFF. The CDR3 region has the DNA TGTGCCAGTAGTAGGACAGGGTACTACAATGAGCAGTTCTTC.

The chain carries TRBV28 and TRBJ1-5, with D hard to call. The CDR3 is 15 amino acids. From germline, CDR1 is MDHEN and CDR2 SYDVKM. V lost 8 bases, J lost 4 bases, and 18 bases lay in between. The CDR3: CASRPVGRRNQPQHF. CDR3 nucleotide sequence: TGTGCCAGCCGACCCGTCGGGCGCCGGAATCAGCCCCAGCATTTT. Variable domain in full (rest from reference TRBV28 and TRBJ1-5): DVKVTQSSRYLVKRTGEKVFLECVQDMDHENMFWYRQDPGLGLRLIYFSYDVKMKEKGDIPEGYSVSREKKERFSLILESASTNQTSMYLCASRPVGRRNQPQHFGDGTRLSIL.

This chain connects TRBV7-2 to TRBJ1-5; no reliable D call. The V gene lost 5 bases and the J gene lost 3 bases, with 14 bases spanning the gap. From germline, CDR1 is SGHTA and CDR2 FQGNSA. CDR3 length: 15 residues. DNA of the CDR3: TGTGCCAGCAGCCCGAGGACGAGCAACAATCAGCCCCAGCATTTT. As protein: CASSPRTSNNQPQHF.

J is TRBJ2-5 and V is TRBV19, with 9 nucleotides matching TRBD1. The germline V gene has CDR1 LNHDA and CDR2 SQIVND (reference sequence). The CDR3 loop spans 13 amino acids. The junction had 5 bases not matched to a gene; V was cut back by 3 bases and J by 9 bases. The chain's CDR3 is CASSIHTGGSQYF. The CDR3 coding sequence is TGTGCCAGTAGTATCCATACAGGGGGCTCCCAGTACTTC. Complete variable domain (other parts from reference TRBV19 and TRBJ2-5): DGGITQSPKYLFRKEGQNVTLSCEQNLNHDAMYWYRQDPGQGLRLIYYSQIVNDFQKGDIAEGYSVSREKKESFPLTVTSAQKNPTAFYLCASSIHTGGSQYFGPGTRLLVL.

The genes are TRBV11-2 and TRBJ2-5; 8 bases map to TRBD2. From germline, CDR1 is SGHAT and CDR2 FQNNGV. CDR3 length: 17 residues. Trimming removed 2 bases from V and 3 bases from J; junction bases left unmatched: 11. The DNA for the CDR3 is TGTGCCAGCAGCTTACAATGGGCGGGGGGAACGGAAGAGACCCAGTACTTC. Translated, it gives CASSLQWAGGTEETQYF.

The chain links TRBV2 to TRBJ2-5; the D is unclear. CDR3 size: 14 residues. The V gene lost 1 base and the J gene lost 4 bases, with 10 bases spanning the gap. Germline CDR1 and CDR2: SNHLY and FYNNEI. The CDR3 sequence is CASSEEANLETQYF. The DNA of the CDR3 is TGTGCCAGCAGTGAAGAGGCCAACTTAGAGACCCAGTACTTC.

CDR3 in DNA: TGCGCCAGCAGTCTGGCTGGTGGAGGAAACACCATATATTTT. It translates to CASSLAGGGNTIYF. The V gene is TRBV4-1, the J gene TRBJ1-3; no reliable D call. Germline values: CDR1 MGHRA, CDR2 YSYEKL. The CDR3 has 14 amino acids. The V end was cut by 6 bases, the J end by 4 bases, with 13 bases between.

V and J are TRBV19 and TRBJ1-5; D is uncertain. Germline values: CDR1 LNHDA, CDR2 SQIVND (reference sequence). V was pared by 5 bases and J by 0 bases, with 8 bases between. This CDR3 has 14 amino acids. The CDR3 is CASSWAVSNQPQHF. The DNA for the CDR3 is TGTGCCAGTAGTTGGGCAGTTAGCAATCAGCCCCAGCATTTT. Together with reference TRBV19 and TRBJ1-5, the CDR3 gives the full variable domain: DGGITQSPKYLFRKEGQNVTLSCEQNLNHDAMYWYRQDPGQGLRLIYYSQIVNDFQKGDIAEGYSVSREKKESFPLTVTSAQKNPTAFYLCASSWAVSNQPQHFGDGTRLSIL.

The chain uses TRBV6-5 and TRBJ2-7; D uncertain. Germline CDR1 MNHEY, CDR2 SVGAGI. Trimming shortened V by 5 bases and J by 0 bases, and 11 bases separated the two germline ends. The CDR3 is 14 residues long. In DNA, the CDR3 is TGTGCCAGCAGTGTTATCGGAAGCTCCTACGAGCAGTACTTC. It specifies CASSVIGSSYEQYF.

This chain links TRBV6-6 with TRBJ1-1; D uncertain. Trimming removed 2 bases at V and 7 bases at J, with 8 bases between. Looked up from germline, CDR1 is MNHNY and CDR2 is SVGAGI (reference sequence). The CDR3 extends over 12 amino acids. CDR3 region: CASSYPGGEAFF. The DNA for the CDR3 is TGTGCCAGCAGTTACCCGGGAGGTGAAGCTTTCTTT.

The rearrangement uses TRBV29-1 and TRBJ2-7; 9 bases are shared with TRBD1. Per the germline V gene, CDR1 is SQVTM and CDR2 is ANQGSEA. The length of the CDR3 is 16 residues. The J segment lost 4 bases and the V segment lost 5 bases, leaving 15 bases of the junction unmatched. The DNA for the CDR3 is TGCAGCGTTAATCTCGGTGGGACAGGGAAGGGTTACGAGCAGTACTTC. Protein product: CSVNLGGTGKGYEQYF.

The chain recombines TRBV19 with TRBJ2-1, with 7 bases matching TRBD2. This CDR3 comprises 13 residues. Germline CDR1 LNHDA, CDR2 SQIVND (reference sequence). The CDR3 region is CSAGRASYNEQFF. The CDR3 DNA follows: TGTTCAGCGGGGAGGGCTAGTTACAATGAGCAGTTCTTC.

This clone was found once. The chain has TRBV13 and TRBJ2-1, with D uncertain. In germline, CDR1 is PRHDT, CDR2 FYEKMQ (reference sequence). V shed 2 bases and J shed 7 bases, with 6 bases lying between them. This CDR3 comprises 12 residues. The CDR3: CASSLSVNEQFF. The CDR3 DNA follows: TGTGCCAGCAGCTTAAGCGTGAATGAGCAGTTCTTC.

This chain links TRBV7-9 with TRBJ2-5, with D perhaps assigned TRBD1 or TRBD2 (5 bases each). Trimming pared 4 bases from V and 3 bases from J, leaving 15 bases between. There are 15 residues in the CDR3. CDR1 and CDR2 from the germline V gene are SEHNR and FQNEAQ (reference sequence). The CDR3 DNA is TGTGCCAGCAGCTCCCCGAGGGACGGAGAAGAGACCCAGTACTTC. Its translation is CASSSPRDGEETQYF.